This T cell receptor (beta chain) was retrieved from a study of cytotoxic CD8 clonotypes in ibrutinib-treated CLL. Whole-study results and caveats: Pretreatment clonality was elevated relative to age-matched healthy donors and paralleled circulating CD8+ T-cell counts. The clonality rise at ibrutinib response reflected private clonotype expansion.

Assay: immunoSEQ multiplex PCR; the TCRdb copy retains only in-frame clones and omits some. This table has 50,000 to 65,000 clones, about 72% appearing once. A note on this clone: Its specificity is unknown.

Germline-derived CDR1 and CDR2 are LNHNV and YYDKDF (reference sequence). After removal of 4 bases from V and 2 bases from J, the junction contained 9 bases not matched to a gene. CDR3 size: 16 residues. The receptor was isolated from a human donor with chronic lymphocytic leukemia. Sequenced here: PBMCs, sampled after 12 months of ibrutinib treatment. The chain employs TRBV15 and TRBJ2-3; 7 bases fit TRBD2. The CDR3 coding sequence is TGTGCCACCAGCATTGATCGGGGAGGGCCCACAGATACGCAGTATTTT. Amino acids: CATSIDRGGPTDTQYF.